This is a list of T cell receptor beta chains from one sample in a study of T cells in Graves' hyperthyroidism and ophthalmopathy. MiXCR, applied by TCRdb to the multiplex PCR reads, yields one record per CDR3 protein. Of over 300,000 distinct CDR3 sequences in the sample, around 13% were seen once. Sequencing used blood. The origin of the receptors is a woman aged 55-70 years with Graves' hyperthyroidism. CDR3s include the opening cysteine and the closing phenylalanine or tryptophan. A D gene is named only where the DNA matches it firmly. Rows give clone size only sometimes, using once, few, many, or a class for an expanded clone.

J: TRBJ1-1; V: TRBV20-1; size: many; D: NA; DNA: TGCAGTGCTGGCGGACAAGGGAACACTGAAGCTTTCTTT; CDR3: CSAGGQGNTEAFF
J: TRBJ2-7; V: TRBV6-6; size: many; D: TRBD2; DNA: TGTGCCAGCAGTTACTCTAGCGGGAGTACCCACGAGCAGTACTTC; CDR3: CASSYSSGSTHEQYF
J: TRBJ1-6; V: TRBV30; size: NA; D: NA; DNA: TGTGCCTGGAGTGTACGGGAGAGTTCACCCCTCCACTTT; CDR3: CAWSVRESSPLHF
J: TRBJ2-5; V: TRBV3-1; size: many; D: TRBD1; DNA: TGTGCCAGCAGACCCCGGACAGGGGGGGACGAGACCCAGTACTTC; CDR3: CASRPRTGGDETQYF
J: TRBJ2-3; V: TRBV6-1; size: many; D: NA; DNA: TGTGCCAGCAGGAAAGCAGATACGCAGTATTTT; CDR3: CASRKADTQYF
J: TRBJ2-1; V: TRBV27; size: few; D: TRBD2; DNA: TGTGCCAGCAGTTTCGGGACTAGTATCTACAATGAGCAGTTCTTC; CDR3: CASSFGTSIYNEQFF
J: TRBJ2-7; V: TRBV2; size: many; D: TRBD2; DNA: TGTGCCAGCAGTGAAGGACTAGCGGAGTTCTACGAGCAGTACTTC; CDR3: CASSEGLAEFYEQYF
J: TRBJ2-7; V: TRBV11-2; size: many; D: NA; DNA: TGTGCCACCGGGGGTTCCTACGAGCAGTACTTC; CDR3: CATGGSYEQYF
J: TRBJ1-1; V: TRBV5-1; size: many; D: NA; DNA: TGCGCCAGCTTCCCCGTCCCGGGGATGAACACTGAAGCTTTCTTT; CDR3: CASFPVPGMNTEAFF
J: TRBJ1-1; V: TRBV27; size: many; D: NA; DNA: TGTGCCAGCAGTTTATCTGGGTGGGGCACTGAAGCTTTCTTT; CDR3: CASSLSGWGTEAFF
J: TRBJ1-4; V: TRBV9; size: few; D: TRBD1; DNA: TGTGCCAGCAGCGGCGGACAGGGCCCGGATGAAAAACTGTTTTTT; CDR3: CASSGGQGPDEKLFF
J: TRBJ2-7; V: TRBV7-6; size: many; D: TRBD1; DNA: TGTGCCAGCAGCTTATGGGCAGGGGGCCACGAGCAGTACTTC; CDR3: CASSLWAGGHEQYF
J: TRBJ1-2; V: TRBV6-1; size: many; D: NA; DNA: TGTGCCAGCAGTGTTACGAGGAACTATGGCTACACCTTC; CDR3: CASSVTRNYGYTF
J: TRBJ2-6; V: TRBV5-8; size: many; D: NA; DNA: TGTGCCAGCAGCTTGTTCAGCTCTGGGGCCAACGTCCTGACTTTC; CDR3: CASSLFSSGANVLTF
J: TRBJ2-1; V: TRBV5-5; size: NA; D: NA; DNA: TGTGCCAGCATCCCCGGGGCTGTCGGCAGGAATGAGCAGTTCTTC; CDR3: CASIPGAVGRNEQFF
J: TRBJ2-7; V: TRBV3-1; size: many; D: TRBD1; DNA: TGTGCCAGCAGCTACGGACAGGGGGAGTACGAGCAGTACTTC; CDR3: CASSYGQGEYEQYF
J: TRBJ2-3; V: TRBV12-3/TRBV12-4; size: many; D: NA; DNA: TGTGCCAGCAGCCCTTATGCAGATACGCAGTATTTT; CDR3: CASSPYADTQYF
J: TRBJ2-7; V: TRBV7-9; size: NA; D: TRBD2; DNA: TGTGCCAGCAGCCGCATTCTAGCGGGAGGCGACGAGCAGTACTTC; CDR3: CASSRILAGGDEQYF
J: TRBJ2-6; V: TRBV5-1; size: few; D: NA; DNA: TGCGCCAGCAGCTTGACACTCTCTGGGGCCAACGTCCTGACTTTC; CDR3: CASSLTLSGANVLTF
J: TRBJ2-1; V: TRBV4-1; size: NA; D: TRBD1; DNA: TGCGCCAGCAGCTATCCGGGACAGGGGGCCTATGAGCAGTTCTTC; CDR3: CASSYPGQGAYEQFF
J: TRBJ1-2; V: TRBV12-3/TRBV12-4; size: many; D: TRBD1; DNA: TGTGCCAGCAGTTCCGGACAGGGCTGGGGCTATGGCTACACCTTC; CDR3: CASSSGQGWGYGYTF
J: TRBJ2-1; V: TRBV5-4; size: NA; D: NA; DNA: TGTGCCAGCAGCTTTCCGGGTAGCGACTCCTACAATGAGCAGTTCTTC; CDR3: CASSFPGSDSYNEQFF
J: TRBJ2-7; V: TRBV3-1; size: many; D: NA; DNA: TGTGCCAGCAGCCCCGCGGACGGCTACGAGCAGTACTTC; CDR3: CASSPADGYEQYF
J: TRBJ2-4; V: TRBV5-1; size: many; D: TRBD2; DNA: TGCGCCAGCAGCCAGGGACTAGCGGGAGGACTAGCCAAAAACATTCAGTACTTC; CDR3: CASSQGLAGGLAKNIQYF
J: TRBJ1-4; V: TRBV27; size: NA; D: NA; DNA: TGTGCCAGCAGTCAAGGACCTAACAAACTGTTTTTT; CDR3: CASSQGPNKLFF
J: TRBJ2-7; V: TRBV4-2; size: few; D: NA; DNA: TGTGCCAGCAGTTACGGAGCAGACGAGCAGTACTTC; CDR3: CASSYGADEQYF
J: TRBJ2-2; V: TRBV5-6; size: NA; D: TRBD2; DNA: TGTGCCAGCAGCTTGGGACTAGCGGGAGTTTCCGGGGAGCTGTTTTTT; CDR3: CASSLGLAGVSGELFF
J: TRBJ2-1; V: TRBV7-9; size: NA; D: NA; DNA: TGTGCCAGCAGCTTAGCGGGGAGTAGCCCTTTTGAGCAGTTCTTC; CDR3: CASSLAGSSPFEQFF
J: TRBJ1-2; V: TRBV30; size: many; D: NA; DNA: TGTGCCTGTTCGACAGGCTATGGCTACACCTTC; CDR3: CACSTGYGYTF
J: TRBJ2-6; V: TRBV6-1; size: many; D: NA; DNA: TGTGCCAGCAGAGGGCCGGGACCCACAAGAGCGGGGGCCAACGTCCTGACTTTC; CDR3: CASRGPGPTRAGANVLTF
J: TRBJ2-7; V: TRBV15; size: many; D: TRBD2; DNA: TGTGCCACCTCCTTCGGCGGGAGCTCCTACGAGCAGTACTTC; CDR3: CATSFGGSSYEQYF
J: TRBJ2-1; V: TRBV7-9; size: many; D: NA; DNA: TGTGCCAGCAGCCCACACCCGGGAACGAGCTCCTACAATGAGCAGTTCTTC; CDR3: CASSPHPGTSSYNEQFF
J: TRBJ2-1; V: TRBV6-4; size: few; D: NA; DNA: TGTGCCAGCAGTGGCGGGCCAAACTACAATGAGCAGTTCTTC; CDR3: CASSGGPNYNEQFF
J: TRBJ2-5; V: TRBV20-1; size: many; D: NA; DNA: TGCAGTGCTAGACTTCGGGGTAGCTGGGAGACCCAGTACTTC; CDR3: CSARLRGSWETQYF
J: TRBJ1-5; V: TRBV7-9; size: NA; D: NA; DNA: TGTGCCAGCAGCTTGGCGGATAGCAATCAGCCCCAGCATTTT; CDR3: CASSLADSNQPQHF
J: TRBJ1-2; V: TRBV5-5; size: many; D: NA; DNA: TGTGCCAGCAGCTCGCCCGGAAGGGGCTATGGCTACACCTTC; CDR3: CASSSPGRGYGYTF
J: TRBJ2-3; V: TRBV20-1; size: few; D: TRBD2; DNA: TGCAGTGCTAGAGATCGAGGGACTAGCACATATACGCAGTATTTT; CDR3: CSARDRGTSTYTQYF
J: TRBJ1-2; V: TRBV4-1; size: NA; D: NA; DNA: TGCGCCAGCAGCCAAGGTGCGGGACAACCCAACTATGGCTACACCTTC; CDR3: CASSQGAGQPNYGYTF
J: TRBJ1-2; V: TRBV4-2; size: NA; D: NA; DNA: TGTGCCAGCAGCCACATTACAGGAGCCGCTAACTATGGCTACACCTTC; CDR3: CASSHITGAANYGYTF
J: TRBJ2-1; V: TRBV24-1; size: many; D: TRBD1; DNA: TGTGCCACCAGTGACCCGACAGGGTCCTCCTACAATGAGCAGTTCTTC; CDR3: CATSDPTGSSYNEQFF
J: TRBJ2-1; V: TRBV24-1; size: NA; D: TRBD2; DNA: TGTGCCACCAGTGATACTCTCCCGACTAGCGGAGCCTACAATGAGCAGTTCTTC; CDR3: CATSDTLPTSGAYNEQFF
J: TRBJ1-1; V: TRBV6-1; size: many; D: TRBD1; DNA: TGTGCCAGCAGTAGGACAGGGTCAATGAACACTGAAGCTTTCTTT; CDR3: CASSRTGSMNTEAFF
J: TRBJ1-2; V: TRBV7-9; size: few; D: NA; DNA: TGTGCCAGCAGCTTACCGGGGGCCAGGTATGGCTACACCTTC; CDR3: CASSLPGARYGYTF
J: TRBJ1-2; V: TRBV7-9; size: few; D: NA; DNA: TGTGCCAGCAGCTATAGGCCCGGGGATGGCTACACCTTC; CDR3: CASSYRPGDGYTF
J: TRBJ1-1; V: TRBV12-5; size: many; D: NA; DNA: TGTGCTAGTGGTTTGGTACCCCAGGGCACGAACACTGAAGCTTTCTTT; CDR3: CASGLVPQGTNTEAFF
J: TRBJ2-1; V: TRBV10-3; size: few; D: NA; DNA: TGTGCCATCAGTGATCCGACAGGAACCCCTCGAGAGTTCTTC; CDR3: CAISDPTGTPREFF
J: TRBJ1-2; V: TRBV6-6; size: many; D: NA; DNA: TGTGCCAGCAGTTACCAGCGTAGGAGGGATCCTAACTATGGCTACACCTTC; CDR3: CASSYQRRRDPNYGYTF
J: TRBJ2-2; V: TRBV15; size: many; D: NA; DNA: TGTGCCACCAGCAGATCCGGCAGGACAAACACCGGGGAGCTGTTTTTT; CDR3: CATSRSGRTNTGELFF
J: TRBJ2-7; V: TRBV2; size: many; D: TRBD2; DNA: TGTGCCAGCAGTGAGTCTAGCGGGAGTTACGAGCAGTACTTC; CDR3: CASSESSGSYEQYF
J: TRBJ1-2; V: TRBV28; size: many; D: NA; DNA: TGTGCCAGCACCCCTGGGTCGGAGAACTATGGCTACACCTTC; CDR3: CASTPGSENYGYTF
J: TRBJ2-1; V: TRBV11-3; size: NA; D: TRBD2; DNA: TGTGCCAGCAGCCCGAGGACTAGCGGGCTGGGGTCCTACAATGAGCAGTTCTTC; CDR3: CASSPRTSGLGSYNEQFF
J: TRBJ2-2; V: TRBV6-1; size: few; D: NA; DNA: TGTGCCAGCAGTAATGGGATCGCTAGGGAGCTGTTTTTT; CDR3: CASSNGIARELFF
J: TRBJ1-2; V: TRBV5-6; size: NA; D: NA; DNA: TGTGCCAGCACGGAGGGCTTCGCTAACTATGGCTACACCTTC; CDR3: CASTEGFANYGYTF
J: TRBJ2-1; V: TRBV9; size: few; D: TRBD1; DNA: TGTGCCAGCAGCGTAAACCGGGACAGCCGCCGTGGTGAGCAGTTCTTC; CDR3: CASSVNRDSRRGEQFF
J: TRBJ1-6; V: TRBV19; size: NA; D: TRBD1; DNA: TGTGCCAGTAGTATGTTTCGGACAGGGGTCCCCAATTCACCCCTCCACTTT; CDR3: CASSMFRTGVPNSPLHF